Listed here are 3 T cell receptor beta chains from one sample, sequenced in a study of response to subunit inactivated influenza vaccine. TCRdb analysed the RT-PCR reads with MiXCR anew, one entry per CDR3 protein. Of a few hundred thousand distinct CDR3 sequences in the sample, 12% were seen once. Sequenced material: non-naive T cells sorted from PBMCs, taken 14 to 15 days before vaccination. The origin of the receptors is a man aged 45 to 65 who received an inactivated influenza vaccine.

The CDR3 sequence is CSARDKMTGLYQPQHF. CDR3 nucleotide sequence: TGCAGTGCTAGAGATAAGATGACAGGGTTGTATCAGCCCCAGCATTTT. V and J are TRBV20-1 and TRBJ1-5; 7 nucleotides line up with TRBD1. CDR1 is DFQATT and CDR2 is SNEGSKA in the germline V gene (reference sequence). J was trimmed by 5 bases and V by 0 bases; bases with no gene match: 10. This CDR3 spans 16 amino acids.

This clonotype was seen many times. V is TRBV5-6 and J is TRBJ2-7; 8 bases match TRBD1. J was trimmed by 2 bases and V by 1 base; bases with no gene match: 20. This CDR3 is 20 amino acids long. Germline assignment: CDR1 SGHDT and CDR2 YYEEEE. CDR3 DNA: TGTGCCAGCAGCTTGAACTGGTACAGGGGGAGGAGGTCGCAGGCCTACGAGCAGTACTTC. Translating it yields CASSLNWYRGRRSQAYEQYF. Based on the CDR3 plus reference TRBV5-6 and TRBJ2-7, the full variable domain is DAGVTQSPTHLIKTRGQQVTLRCSPKSGHDTVSWYQQALGQGPQFIFQYYEEEERQRGNFPDRFSGHQFPNYSSELNVNALLLGDSALYLCASSLNWYRGRRSQAYEQYFGPGTRLTVT.

In this sample, this clonotype turned up many times. The chain links TRBV7-2 to TRBJ2-4, with 8 nucleotides matching TRBD1. This CDR3 is 14 amino acids long. The ends lost 4 bases at V and 8 bases at J; junction bases unmatched: 7. Per germline, CDR1 SGHTA and CDR2 FQGNSA. This CDR3 is CASSSDRAVDIQYF. DNA of the CDR3: TGTGCCAGCAGCTCGGACAGGGCGGTCGACATTCAGTACTTC.